The next 12 T cell receptor beta chains were all read from a single sample in a study of T cell changes during pregnancy in multiple sclerosis. Using immunoSEQ multiplex PCR, the repertoire was profiled, and TCRdb retains in-frame clones only, with some absent. The data contain about 120,000 clones, about 93% of them singletons. This specimen was peripheral blood, taken before pregnancy. The origin of the receptors is a female donor with multiple sclerosis, enrolled in a pregnancy study.

The genes are TRBV20-1 and TRBJ2-3; no firm D call. Trimming stripped 6 bases from V and 6 bases from J, with 7 bases between. CDR3 length: 10 amino acids. Germline assignment: CDR1 DFQATT and CDR2 SNEGSKA (reference sequence). The CDR3 is CSAVRDTQYF. CDR3 nucleotides: TGCAGTGCGGTCCGGGATACGCAGTATTTT.

The V gene is TRBV6-1, the J gene TRBJ2-7, with 11 bases identical to TRBD2. V lost 8 bases and J lost 2; bases outside the gene matches: 5. CDR3 length: 14 residues. CDR1 is MNHNS, CDR2 SASEGT, per germline. The CDR3 protein is CASLVAGGPYEQYF. CDR3 nucleotides: TGTGCCAGCCTGGTAGCGGGAGGGCCCTACGAGCAGTACTTC.

The V and J genes are TRBV4-1 and TRBJ1-2; D gene uncertain. The CDR3 runs to 15 residues. Germline lookup yields CDR1 MGHRA and CDR2 YSYEKL. Trimming cost V 0 bases and J 1 base, with 9 bases left between them. CDR3 DNA: TGCGCCAGCAGCCAAGATTTGAGGAGTAACTATGGCTACACCTTC. It codes for CASSQDLRSNYGYTF.

This rearrangement joins TRBV2 to TRBJ1-2; a possible D gene is TRBD1 (5 bases). The germline V gene encodes CDR1 SNHLY and CDR2 FYNNEI. V lost 2 bases, J lost 4 bases, and 29 bases lay in between. The CDR3 consists of 20 residues. As DNA, the CDR3 is TGTGCCAGCAGTGAACGTAGCCAGGGACTGCGGGCGGGGAGTCGCTATGGCTACACCTTC. Its protein product is CASSERSQGLRAGSRYGYTF. Full variable domain (missing parts from reference TRBV2 and TRBJ1-2): EPEVTQTPSHQVTQMGQEVILRCVPISNHLYFYWYRQILGQKVEFLVSFYNNEISEKSEIFDDQFSVERPDGSNFTLKIRSTKLEDSAMYFCASSERSQGLRAGSRYGYTFGSGTRLTVV.

The chain is built from TRBV10-3 and TRBJ2-1; D gene unclear. The CDR3 has 12 residues. Per germline, CDR1 ENHRY and CDR2 SYGVKD. Deletions cut 2 bases from V and 7 bases from J, with 6 bases between. The CDR3, as DNA: TGTGCCATCAGTGAGGCACAAAATGAGCAGTTCTTC. Translated: CAISEAQNEQFF.

The rearrangement links TRBV6-6 to TRBJ2-7; no firm D call. Per the germline V gene, CDR1 is MNHNY and CDR2 is SVGAGI (reference sequence). V lost 4 bases, J lost 2 bases, and 6 bases lay in between. This CDR3 spans 12 amino acids. Here the CDR3 reads CASSSGPYEQYF. Here the CDR3 DNA reads TGTGCCAGCAGTTCGGGTCCCTACGAGCAGTACTTC.

The rearrangement joins TRBV5-6 to TRBJ2-5; 7 nucleotides agree with TRBD2. The CDR3 has 14 amino acids. Germline V gives CDR1 SGHDT, CDR2 YYEEEE. The V segment lost 4 bases and the J segment 3 bases; nucleotides outside the gene matches: 6. The CDR3 DNA follows: TGTGCCAGCAGCCCCCCTGGGAGGGAAGAGACCCAGTACTTC. Protein: CASSPPGREETQYF.

V is TRBV6-1 and J is TRBJ2-2; weak D call: TRBD2 (6 bases). The CDR3 extends over 16 amino acids. Germline CDR1 MNHNS, CDR2 SASEGT. With 0 bases removed from V and 6 bases from J, the gap between germline ends came to 14 bases. CDR3 residues: CASSEAGGNKAGELFF. CDR3 in DNA: TGTGCCAGCAGTGAAGCGGGGGGAAATAAGGCCGGGGAGCTGTTTTTT.

This sequence joins TRBV6-1 and TRBJ2-7; 7 positions match TRBD2. V shed 11 bases, J shed 2 bases, and the junction held 12 bases outside the gene matches. Germline lookup yields CDR1 MNHNS and CDR2 SASEGT. This CDR3 spans 14 amino acids. CDR3 nucleotide sequence: TGTGCCGTTTCCGGGACGGGGGGAACCTACGAGCAGTACTTC. This gives the protein CAVSGTGGTYEQYF.

This clone was found once. V and J are TRBV19 and TRBJ1-5; D not resolved. Germline V gene lookup returns CDR1 LNHDA and CDR2 SQIVND (reference sequence). V lost 3 bases and J lost 6, with 15 bases in between. The CDR3 runs to 15 residues. The CDR3 coding sequence is TGTGCCAGTAGTATCGGGAGGGCCTCTAGTCAGCCCCAGCATTTT. Translation gives CASSIGRASSQPQHF.

The genes are TRBV6-4 and TRBJ2-3; 8 nucleotides agree with TRBD1. The CDR3 spans 14 residues. V was pared by 6 bases and J by 3 bases, with 5 bases of the junction left unmatched. Per the germline V gene, CDR1 is MRHNA and CDR2 is SNTAGT. The CDR3 here is CASSPTGETDTQYF. CDR3 bases: TGTGCCAGCAGCCCGACAGGGGAGACAGATACGCAGTATTTT.

This clone was seen a single time. This rearrangement joins TRBV10-2 to TRBJ2-3; 12 bases agree with TRBD2. This CDR3 region has 20 residues. The junction had 19 bases not matched to a gene; V was cut back by 4 bases and J by 5 bases. Germline CDR1 is WSHSY and CDR2 is SAAADI. DNA for the CDR3: TGCGCCAGCAGTGGCAGCACCGCCGGGACTAGCGGGTTGGGGGTAGATACGCAGTATTTT. Translating it yields CASSGSTAGTSGLGVDTQYF.